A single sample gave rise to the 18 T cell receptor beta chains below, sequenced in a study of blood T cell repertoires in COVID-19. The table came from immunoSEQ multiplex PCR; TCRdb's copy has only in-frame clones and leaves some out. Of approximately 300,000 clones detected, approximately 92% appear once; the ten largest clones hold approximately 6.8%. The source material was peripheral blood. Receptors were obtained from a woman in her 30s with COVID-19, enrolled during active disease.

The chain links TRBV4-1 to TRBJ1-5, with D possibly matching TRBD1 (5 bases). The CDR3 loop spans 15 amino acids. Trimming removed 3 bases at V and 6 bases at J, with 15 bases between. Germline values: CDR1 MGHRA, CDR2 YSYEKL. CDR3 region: CASSHTLVGGQPQHF. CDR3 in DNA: TGCGCCAGCAGCCATACCCTGGTGGGGGGTCAGCCCCAGCATTTT.

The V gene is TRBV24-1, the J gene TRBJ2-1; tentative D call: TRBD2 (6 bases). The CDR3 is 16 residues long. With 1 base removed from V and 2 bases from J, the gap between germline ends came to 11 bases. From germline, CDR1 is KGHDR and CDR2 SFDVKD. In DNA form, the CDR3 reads TGTGCCACCAGTGATTTTAATGCGGGGCCCTACAATGAGCAGTTCTTC. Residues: CATSDFNAGPYNEQFF.

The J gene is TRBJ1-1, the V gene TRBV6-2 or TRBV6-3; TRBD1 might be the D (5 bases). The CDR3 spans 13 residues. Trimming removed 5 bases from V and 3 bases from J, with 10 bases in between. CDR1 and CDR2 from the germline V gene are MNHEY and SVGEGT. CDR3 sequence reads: CASSADSYTEAFF. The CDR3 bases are TGTGCCAGCAGTGCCGACAGCTACACTGAAGCTTTCTTT.

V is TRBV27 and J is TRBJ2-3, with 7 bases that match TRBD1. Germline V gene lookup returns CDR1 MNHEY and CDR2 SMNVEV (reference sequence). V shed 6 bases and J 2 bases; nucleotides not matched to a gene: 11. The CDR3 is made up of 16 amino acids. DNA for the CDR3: TGTGCCAGCAGCCATTTGGGACAGTTGTACACAGATACGCAGTATTTT. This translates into CASSHLGQLYTDTQYF.

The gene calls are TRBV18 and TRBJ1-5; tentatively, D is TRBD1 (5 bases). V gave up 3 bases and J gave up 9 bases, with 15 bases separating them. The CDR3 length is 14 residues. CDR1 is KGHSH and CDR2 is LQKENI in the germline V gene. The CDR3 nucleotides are TGTGCCAGCTCACCCGAACAGGTGGGTGGGCCCCAGCATTTT. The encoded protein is CASSPEQVGGPQHF.

The CDR3 coding sequence is TGTGCCAGCAGTGAAGCGAATGGTGGCAGGCGACAAACCTACGAGCAGTACTTC. This sequence encodes CASSEANGGRRQTYEQYF. This rearrangement joins TRBV6-1 to TRBJ2-7, with D unresolved. The CDR3 loop spans 18 amino acids. V was shortened by 0 bases and J by 2 bases, with 20 bases between the two germline ends. Looked up from germline, CDR1 is MNHNS and CDR2 is SASEGT.

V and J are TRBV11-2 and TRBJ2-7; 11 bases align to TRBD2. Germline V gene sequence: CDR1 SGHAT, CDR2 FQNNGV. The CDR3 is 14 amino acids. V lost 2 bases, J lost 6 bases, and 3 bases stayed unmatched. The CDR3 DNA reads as TGTGCCAGCAGCTTAACTAGCGGGAGCATCGAGCAGTACTTC. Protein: CASSLTSGSIEQYF.

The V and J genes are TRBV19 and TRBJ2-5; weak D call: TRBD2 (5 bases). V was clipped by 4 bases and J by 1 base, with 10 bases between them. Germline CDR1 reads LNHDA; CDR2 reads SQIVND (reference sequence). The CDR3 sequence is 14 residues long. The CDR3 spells CASSTTGIQETQYF. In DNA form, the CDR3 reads TGTGCCAGTAGTACGACCGGGATCCAAGAGACCCAGTACTTC.

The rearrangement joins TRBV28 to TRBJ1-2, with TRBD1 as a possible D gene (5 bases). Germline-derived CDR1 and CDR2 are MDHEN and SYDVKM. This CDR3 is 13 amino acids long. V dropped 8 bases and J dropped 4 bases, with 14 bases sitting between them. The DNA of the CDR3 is TGTGCCAGCGGGGGGGGGTTAGGCTATGGCTACACCTTC. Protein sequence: CASGGGLGYGYTF.

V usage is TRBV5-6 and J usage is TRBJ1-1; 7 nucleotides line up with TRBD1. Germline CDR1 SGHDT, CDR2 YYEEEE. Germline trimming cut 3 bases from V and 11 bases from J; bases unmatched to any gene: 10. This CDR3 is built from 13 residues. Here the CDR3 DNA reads TGTGCCAGCAGCTCGACGACAGGGATAATCGCTTTCTTT. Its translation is CASSSTTGIIAFF.

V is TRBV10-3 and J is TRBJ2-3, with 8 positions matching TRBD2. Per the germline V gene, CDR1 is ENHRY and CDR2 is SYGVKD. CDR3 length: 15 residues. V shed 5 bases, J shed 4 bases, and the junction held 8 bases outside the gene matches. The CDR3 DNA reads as TGTGCCATCAGTTTTTCTAGCGGGTCGCCAGATACGCAGTATTTT. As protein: CAISFSSGSPDTQYF.

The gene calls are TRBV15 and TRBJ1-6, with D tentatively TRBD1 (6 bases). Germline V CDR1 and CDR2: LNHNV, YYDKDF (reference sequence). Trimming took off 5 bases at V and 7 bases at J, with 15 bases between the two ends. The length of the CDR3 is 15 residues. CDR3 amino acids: CATSRHRERNSPLHF. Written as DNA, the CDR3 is TGTGCCACCAGCCGTCACAGGGAAAGGAATTCACCCCTCCACTTT.

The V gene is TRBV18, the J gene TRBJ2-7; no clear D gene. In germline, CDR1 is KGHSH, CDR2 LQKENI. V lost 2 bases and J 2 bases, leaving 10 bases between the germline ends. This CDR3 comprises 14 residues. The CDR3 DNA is TGTGCCAGCTCACCATCTGGGCGACCCTACGAGCAGTACTTC. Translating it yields CASSPSGRPYEQYF.

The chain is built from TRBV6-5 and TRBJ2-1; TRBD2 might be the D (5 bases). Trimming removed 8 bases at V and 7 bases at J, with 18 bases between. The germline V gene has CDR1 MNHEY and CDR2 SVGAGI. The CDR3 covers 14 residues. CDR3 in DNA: TGTGCCAGCGGTTGGGAGTCTAGTCGGAATGAGCAGTTCTTC. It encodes CASGWESSRNEQFF.

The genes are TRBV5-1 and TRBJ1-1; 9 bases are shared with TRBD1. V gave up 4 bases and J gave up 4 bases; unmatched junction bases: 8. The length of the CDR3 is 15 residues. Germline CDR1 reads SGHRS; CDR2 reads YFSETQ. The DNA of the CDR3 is TGCGCCAGCAGCGTACAGGGGGCGCCTGGCACTGAAGCTTTCTTT. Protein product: CASSVQGAPGTEAFF.

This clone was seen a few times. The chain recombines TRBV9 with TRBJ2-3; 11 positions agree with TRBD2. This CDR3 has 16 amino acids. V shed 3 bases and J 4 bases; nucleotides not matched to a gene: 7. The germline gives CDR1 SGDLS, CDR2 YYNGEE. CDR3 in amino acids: CASSESGTSGADTQYF. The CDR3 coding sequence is TGTGCCAGCAGCGAAAGCGGGACTAGCGGTGCAGATACGCAGTATTTT.

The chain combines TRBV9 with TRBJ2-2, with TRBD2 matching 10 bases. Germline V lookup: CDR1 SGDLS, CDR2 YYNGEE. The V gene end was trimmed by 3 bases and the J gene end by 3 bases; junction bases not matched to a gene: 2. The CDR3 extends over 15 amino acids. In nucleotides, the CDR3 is TGTGCCAGCAGCGCTAGCGGGAGTGACACCGGGGAGCTGTTTTTT. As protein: CASSASGSDTGELFF.

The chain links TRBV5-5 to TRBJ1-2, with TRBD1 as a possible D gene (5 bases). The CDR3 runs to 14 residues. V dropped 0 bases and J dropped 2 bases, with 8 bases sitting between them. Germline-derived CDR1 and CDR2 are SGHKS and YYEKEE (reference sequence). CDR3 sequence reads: CASSLATDNYGYTF. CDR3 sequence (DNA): TGTGCCAGCAGCTTGGCGACAGACAACTATGGCTACACCTTC.